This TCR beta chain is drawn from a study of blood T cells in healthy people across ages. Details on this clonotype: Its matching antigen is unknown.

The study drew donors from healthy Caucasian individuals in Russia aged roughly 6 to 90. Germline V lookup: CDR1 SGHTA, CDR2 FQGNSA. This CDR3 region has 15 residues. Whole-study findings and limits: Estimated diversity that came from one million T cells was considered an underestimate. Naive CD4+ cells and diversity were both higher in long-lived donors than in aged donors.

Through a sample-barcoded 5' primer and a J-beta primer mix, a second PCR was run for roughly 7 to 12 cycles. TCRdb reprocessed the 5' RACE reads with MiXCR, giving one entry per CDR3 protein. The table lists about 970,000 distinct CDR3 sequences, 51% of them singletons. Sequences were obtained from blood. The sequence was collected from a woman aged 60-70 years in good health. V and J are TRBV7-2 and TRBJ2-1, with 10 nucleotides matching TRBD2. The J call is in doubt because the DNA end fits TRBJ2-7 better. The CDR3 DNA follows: TGTGCCAGCAGCCCTACTAGCGGGGTCTACAATGAGCAGTACTTC. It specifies CASSPTSGVYNEQYF.